Shown below are 2 T cell receptor beta chains from a single sample sequenced in a study of Tregs in tolerant kidney transplant recipients. Here immunoSEQ multiplex PCR was the method, and the copy in TCRdb shows in-frame clones only, minus some. The top ten hold 1.5% to 2% of the sample, which has approximately 15,000 clones, just under 80% seen once. This material consisted of Tregs from blood, taken before the transplant. Source of these receptors: a human donor who received a combined kidney and bone marrow transplant.

V is TRBV30 and J is TRBJ1-2; D not resolved. CDR3 length: 14 amino acids. V dropped 2 bases and J dropped 2 bases, with 12 bases sitting between them. CDR1 and CDR2 from the germline V gene are GTSNPN and SVGIG (reference sequence). The CDR3 DNA follows: TGTGCCTGGAGTCCCTACCCCGAGAACTATGGCTACACCTTC. Its translation is CAWSPYPENYGYTF.

The V gene is TRBV6-5, the J gene TRBJ1-2; D remains ambiguous. Trimming stripped 4 bases from V and 3 bases from J, with 12 bases between. This CDR3 contains 14 residues. Germline CDR1 MNHEY, CDR2 SVGAGI. CDR3: CASSSGTVYYGYTF. As DNA, the CDR3 is TGTGCCAGCAGTTCGGGAACGGTCTACTATGGCTACACCTTC.